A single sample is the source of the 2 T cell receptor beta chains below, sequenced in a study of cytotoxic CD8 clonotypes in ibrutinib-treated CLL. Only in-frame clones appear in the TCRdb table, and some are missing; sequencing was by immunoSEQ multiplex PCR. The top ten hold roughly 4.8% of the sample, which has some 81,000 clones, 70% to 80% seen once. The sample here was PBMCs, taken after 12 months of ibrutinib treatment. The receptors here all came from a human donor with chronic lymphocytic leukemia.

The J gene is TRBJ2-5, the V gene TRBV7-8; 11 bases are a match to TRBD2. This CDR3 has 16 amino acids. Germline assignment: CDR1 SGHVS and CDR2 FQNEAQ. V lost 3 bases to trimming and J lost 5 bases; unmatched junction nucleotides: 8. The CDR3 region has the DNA TGTGCCAGCAGCTTTTCGGCACTAGCGGGAGTTGAGACCCAGTACTTC. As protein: CASSFSALAGVETQYF.

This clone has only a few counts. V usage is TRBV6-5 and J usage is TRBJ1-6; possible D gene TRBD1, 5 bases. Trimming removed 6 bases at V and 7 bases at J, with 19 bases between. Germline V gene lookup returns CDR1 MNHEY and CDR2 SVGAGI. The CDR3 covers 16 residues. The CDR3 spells CASSYPTVVGNSPLHF. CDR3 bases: TGTGCCAGCAGCTACCCGACAGTCGTGGGAAATTCACCCCTCCACTTT.